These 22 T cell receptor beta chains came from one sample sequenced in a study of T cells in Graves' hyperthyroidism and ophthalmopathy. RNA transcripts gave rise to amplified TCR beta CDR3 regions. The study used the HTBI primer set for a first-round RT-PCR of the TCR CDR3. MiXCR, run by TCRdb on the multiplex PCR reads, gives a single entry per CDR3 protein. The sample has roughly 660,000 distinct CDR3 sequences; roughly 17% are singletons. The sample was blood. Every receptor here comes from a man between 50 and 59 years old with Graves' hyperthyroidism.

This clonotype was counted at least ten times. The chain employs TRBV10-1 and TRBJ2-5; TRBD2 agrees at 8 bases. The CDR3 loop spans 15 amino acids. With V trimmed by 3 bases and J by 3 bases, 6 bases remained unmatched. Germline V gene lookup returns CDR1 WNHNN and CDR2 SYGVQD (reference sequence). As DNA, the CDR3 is TGCGCCAGCAGTGAAGGGAGAGCGGGGGAAGAGACCCAGTACTTC. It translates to CASSEGRAGEETQYF.

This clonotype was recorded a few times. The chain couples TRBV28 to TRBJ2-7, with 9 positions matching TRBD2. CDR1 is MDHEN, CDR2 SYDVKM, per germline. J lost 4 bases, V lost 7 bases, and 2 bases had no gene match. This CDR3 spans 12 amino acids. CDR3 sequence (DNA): TGTGCCAGCAAGCGGGAGGAGTACGAGCAGTACTTC. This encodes CASKREEYEQYF.

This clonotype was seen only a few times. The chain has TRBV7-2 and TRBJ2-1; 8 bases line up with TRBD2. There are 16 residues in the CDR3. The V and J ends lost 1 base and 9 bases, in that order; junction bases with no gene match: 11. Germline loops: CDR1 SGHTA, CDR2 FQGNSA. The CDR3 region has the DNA TGTGCCAGCAGCTTAGTAACTAGCGGAACTAAAGGTGAGCAGTTCTTC. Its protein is CASSLVTSGTKGEQFF.

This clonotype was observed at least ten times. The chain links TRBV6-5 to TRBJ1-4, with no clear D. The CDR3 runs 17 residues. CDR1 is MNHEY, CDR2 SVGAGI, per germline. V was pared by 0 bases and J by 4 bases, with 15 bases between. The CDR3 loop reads CASSYSYGSTFNEKLFF. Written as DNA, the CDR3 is TGTGCCAGCAGTTACTCGTATGGGAGTACCTTTAATGAAAAACTGTTTTTT.

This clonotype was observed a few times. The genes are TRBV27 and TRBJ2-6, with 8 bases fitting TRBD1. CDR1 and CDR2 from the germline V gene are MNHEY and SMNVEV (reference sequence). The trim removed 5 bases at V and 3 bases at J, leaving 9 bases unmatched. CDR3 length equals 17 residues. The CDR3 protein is CASSLGTGLGGANVLTF. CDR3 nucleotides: TGTGCCAGCAGTCTCGGGACAGGTCTTGGTGGGGCCAACGTCCTGACTTTC.

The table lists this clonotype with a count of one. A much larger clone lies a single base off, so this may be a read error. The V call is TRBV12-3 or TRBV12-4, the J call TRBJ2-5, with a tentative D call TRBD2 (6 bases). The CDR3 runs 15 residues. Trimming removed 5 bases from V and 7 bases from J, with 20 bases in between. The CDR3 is CASSIPGVVLGTQYF. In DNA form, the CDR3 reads TGTGCCAGCAGTATACCGGGAGTCGTTCTAGGGACCCAGTACTTC.

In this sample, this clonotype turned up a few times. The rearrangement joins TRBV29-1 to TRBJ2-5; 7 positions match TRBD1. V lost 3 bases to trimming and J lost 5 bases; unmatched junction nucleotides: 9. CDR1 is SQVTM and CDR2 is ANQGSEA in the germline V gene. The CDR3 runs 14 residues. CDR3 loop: CSVEGRGRWETQYF. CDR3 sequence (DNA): TGCAGCGTTGAGGGTAGGGGGCGTTGGGAGACCCAGTACTTC.

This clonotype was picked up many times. The DNA for the CDR3 is TGTGCCAGCAGCGCCCACGGGACTAGCGTCTTGGAGACCCAGTACTTC. Translated: CASSAHGTSVLETQYF. The chain has TRBV11-2 and TRBJ2-5, with TRBD2 matching 10 bases. V shed 5 bases, J shed 5 bases, and the junction held 11 bases outside the gene matches. Germline values: CDR1 SGHAT, CDR2 FQNNGV. The CDR3 extends over 16 amino acids.

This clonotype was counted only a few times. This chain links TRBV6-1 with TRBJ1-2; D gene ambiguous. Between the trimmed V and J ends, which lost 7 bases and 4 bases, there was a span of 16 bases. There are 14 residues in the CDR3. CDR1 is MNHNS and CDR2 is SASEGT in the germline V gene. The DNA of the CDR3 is TGTGCCAGCACCGGCGCAGGAGGGATCTATGGCTACACCTTC. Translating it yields CASTGAGGIYGYTF.

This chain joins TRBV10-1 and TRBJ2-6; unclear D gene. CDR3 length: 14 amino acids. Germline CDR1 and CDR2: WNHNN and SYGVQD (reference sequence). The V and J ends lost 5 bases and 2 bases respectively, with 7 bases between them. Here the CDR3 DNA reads TGCGCCAGCAGTCCCCAAACTGGGGCCAACGTCCTGACTTTC. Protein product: CASSPQTGANVLTF.

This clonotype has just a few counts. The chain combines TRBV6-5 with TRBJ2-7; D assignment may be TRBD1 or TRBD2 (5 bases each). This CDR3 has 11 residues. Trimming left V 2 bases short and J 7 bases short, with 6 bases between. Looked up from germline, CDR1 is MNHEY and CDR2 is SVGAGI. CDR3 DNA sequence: TGTGCCAGCAGTTACGGGACGGAGCAGTACTTC. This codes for CASSYGTEQYF.

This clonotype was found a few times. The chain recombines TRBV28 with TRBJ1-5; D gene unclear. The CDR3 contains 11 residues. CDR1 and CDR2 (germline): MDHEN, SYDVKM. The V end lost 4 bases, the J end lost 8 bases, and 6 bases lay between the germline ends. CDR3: CASSWVEPQHF. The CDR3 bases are TGTGCCAGCAGTTGGGTAGAGCCCCAGCATTTT.

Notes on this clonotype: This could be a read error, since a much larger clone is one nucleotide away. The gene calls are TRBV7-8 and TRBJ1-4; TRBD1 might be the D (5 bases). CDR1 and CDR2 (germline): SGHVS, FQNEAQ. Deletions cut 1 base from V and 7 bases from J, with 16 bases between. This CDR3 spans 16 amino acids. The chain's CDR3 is CASSLVPDTASEKLFF. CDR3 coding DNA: TGTGCCAGCAGCTTAGTCCCGGACACTGCTAGTGAAAAACTGTTTTTT.

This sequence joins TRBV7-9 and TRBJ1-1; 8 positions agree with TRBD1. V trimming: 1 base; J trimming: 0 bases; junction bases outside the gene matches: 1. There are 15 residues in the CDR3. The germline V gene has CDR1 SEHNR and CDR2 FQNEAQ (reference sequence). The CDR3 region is CASSLDRGMNTEAFF. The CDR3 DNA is TGTGCCAGCAGCTTAGACAGGGGGATGAACACTGAAGCTTTCTTT.

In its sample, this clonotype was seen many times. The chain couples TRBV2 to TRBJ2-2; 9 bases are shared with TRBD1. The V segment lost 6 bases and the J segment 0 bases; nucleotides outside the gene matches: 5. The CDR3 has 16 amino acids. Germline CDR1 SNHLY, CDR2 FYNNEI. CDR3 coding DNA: TGTGCCAGCAGGGAACAGGGGGCAGCGAACACCGGGGAGCTGTTTTTT. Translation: CASREQGAANTGELFF.

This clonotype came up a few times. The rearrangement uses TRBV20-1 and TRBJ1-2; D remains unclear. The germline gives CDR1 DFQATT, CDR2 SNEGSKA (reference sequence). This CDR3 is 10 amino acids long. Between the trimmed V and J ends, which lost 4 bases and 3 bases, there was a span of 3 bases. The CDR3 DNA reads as TGCAGTGCTACACACTATGGCTACACCTTC. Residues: CSATHYGYTF.

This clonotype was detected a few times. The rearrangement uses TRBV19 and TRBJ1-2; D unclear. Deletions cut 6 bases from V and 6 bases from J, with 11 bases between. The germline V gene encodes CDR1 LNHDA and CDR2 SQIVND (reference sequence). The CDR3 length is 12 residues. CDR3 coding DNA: TGTGCCAGTAGAATACAGTTCGATGGCTACACCTTC. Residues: CASRIQFDGYTF. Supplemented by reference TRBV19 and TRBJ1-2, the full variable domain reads DGGITQSPKYLFRKEGQNVTLSCEQNLNHDAMYWYRQDPGQGLRLIYYSQIVNDFQKGDIAEGYSVSREKKESFPLTVTSAQKNPTAFYLCASRIQFDGYTFGSGTRLTVV.

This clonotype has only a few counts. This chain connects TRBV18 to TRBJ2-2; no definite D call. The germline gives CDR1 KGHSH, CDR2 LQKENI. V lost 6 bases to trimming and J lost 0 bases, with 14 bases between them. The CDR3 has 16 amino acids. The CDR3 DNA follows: TGTGCCAGCTCCCTCATGGCTGGGTCGAACACCGGGGAGCTGTTTTTT. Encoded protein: CASSLMAGSNTGELFF.

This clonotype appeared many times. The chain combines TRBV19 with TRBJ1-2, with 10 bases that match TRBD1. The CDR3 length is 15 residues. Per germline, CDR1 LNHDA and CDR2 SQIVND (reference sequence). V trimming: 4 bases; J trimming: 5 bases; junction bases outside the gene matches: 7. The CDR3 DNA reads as TGTGCCAGTAGTACACGGACAGGGGGATTATATGGCTACACCTTC. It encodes CASSTRTGGLYGYTF.

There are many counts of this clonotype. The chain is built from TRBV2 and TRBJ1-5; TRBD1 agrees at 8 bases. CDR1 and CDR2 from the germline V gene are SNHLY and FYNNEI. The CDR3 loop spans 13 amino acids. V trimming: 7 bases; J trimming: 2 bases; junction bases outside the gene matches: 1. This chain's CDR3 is CASMDRGNQPQHF. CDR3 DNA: TGTGCCAGCATGGACAGGGGCAATCAGCCCCAGCATTTT.

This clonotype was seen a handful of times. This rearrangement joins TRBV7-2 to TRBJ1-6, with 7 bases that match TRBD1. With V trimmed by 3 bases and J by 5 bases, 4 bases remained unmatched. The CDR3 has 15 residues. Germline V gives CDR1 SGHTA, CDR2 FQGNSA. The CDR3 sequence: CASSFRQGNNSPLHF. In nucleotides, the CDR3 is TGTGCCAGCAGCTTTAGACAGGGAAATAATTCACCCCTCCACTTT. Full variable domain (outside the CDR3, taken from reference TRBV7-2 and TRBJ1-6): GAGVSQSPSNKVTEKGKDVELRCDPISGHTALYWYRQSLGQGLEFLIYFQGNSAPDKSGLPSDRFSAERTGGSVSTLTIQRTQQEDSAVYLCASSFRQGNNSPLHFGNGTRLTVT.

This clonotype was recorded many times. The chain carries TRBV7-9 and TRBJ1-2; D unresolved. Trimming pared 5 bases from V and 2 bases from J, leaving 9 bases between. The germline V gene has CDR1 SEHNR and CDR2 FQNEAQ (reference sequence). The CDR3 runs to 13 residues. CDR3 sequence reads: CASSATVNYGYTF. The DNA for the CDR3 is TGTGCCAGCAGCGCGACGGTGAACTATGGCTACACCTTC.